Listed here is a single TCR beta chain. What it binds is unknown. The sample is drawn from a study of cytomegalovirus exposure and HLA in healthy donors. General observations from the study: Among TCR beta chains, those listed as cytomegalovirus-associated numbered about 150. Several of the most significant clusters appeared, in a later analysis, to be linked to common viral pathogens.

Primers: 60 Vbeta forward and 13 Jbeta reverse. Assay used: immunoSEQ multiplex PCR; TCRdb lists only in-frame clones, some missing. The repertoire table contains just over 80,000 clones. Germline V gene data show CDR1 as SQVTM and CDR2 as ANQGSEA. V trimming: 6 bases; J trimming: 6 bases; junction bases outside the gene matches: 6. CDR3 length: 12 residues. The TCR sequence derives from a woman in her thirties in good health and CMV-seronegative. This chain uses TRBV29-1 with TRBJ1-2; TRBD1 agrees at 8 bases. The sequenced sample was PBMCs. The CDR3 loop reads CSVLDRGNGYTF. The CDR3, as DNA: TGCAGCGTCTTAGACAGGGGCAATGGCTACACCTTC.